These T cell receptor beta chains were read from a single sample in a study of cytomegalovirus exposure and HLA in healthy donors. Here immunoSEQ multiplex PCR was the method, and the copy in TCRdb shows in-frame clones only, minus some. The repertoire includes 95,000 to 150,000 clones, roughly nine tenths of them detected once, and approximately 1% sits in the top ten. The sequenced material came from PBMCs. The source of these receptors is a woman aged 18-30 years in good health and CMV-seronegative. Both conserved end residues are part of each CDR3. Each record gives: V gene, J gene, D gene, clone size, CDR3 protein, CDR3 DNA. The D gene is left open where the match is weak. The size entry is marked missing in some rows and otherwise reads once, few, many or a size class.

V: TRBV25-1; J: TRBJ2-7; D: .; size: .; CDR3: CASTPWGVSYEQYF; DNA: TGTGCCAGCACCCCCTGGGGGGTATCCTACGAGCAGTACTTC
V: TRBV5-4; J: TRBJ1-2; D: .; size: .; CDR3: CASSLGGARDYGYTF; DNA: TGTGCCAGCAGCTTGGGAGGCGCCAGGGACTATGGCTACACCTTC
V: TRBV2; J: TRBJ2-2; D: .; size: .; CDR3: CASSRQEVITGELFF; DNA: TGTGCCAGCAGTAGACAGGAGGTGATCACCGGGGAGCTGTTTTTT
V: TRBV28; J: TRBJ2-2; D: .; size: .; CDR3: CASSLAAPGELFF; DNA: TGTGCCAGCAGTTTAGCGGCGCCCGGGGAGCTGTTTTTT
V: TRBV6-1; J: TRBJ1-4; D: TRBD1; size: .; CDR3: CASSEWRGQGNEKLFF; DNA: TGTGCCAGCAGTGAATGGAGGGGACAGGGGAATGAAAAACTGTTTTTT
V: TRBV5-1; J: TRBJ2-1; D: .; size: .; CDR3: CASSLAGEYNEQFF; DNA: TGCGCCAGCAGCTTGGCGGGAGAATACAATGAGCAGTTCTTC
V: TRBV28; J: TRBJ2-7; D: .; size: .; CDR3: CASSFPGSQTSEQYF; DNA: TGTGCCAGCAGTTTCCCGGGGTCTCAGACCTCAGAGCAGTACTTC
V: TRBV6-6; J: TRBJ1-1; D: .; size: .; CDR3: CASSYSGGETEAFF; DNA: TGTGCCAGCAGTTACTCAGGGGGTGAGACTGAAGCTTTCTTT
V: TRBV28; J: TRBJ1-5; D: TRBD1; size: .; CDR3: CASSFFLRRGQPYQPQHF; DNA: TGTGCCAGCAGTTTCTTTTTGAGGAGGGGACAGCCCTATCAGCCCCAGCATTTT
V: TRBV19; J: TRBJ1-5; D: .; size: .; CDR3: CASSITRRQGGQPQHF; DNA: TGTGCCAGTAGTATAACCCGACGCCAGGGTGGACAGCCCCAGCATTTT
V: TRBV6-6; J: TRBJ2-5; D: TRBD1; size: .; CDR3: CASSQTGAQETQYF; DNA: TGTGCCAGCAGCCAAACAGGGGCTCAAGAGACCCAGTACTTC
V: TRBV7-8; J: TRBJ2-7; D: .; size: .; CDR3: CASSLVTAGSYEQYF; DNA: TGTGCCAGCAGCTTAGTTACGGCGGGATCCTACGAGCAGTACTTC
V: TRBV4-2; J: TRBJ2-1; D: TRBD2; size: .; CDR3: CASSQGREVDEQFF; DNA: TGTGCCAGCAGCCAGGGGCGGGAGGTCGATGAGCAGTTCTTC
V: TRBV2; J: TRBJ1-3; D: .; size: once; CDR3: CASSLETPLPGNTIYF; DNA: TGTGCCAGCAGTCTAGAAACCCCCCTGCCTGGAAACACCATATATTTT
V: TRBV2; J: TRBJ2-5; D: .; size: .; CDR3: CASARLVGETQYF; DNA: TGTGCCAGCGCCAGACTAGTAGGGGAGACCCAGTACTTC
V: TRBV7-2; J: TRBJ1-5; D: .; size: .; CDR3: CASSLVSGAHSNQPQHF; DNA: TGTGCCAGCAGCTTAGTTTCAGGGGCTCATAGCAATCAGCCCCAGCATTTT
V: TRBV28; J: TRBJ1-2; D: .; size: .; CDR3: CASRDSRPRGSYGYTF; DNA: TGTGCCAGCAGGGACTCCCGGCCAAGAGGGAGCTATGGCTACACCTTC
V: TRBV27; J: TRBJ2-1; D: .; size: .; CDR3: CASSTGTTYNEQFF; DNA: TGTGCCAGCAGTACCGGGACAACCTACAATGAGCAGTTCTTC
V: TRBV28; J: TRBJ2-3; D: .; size: .; CDR3: CAIRQGTDTQYF; DNA: TGTGCCATTAGACAGGGCACAGATACGCAGTATTTT
V: TRBV5-6; J: TRBJ1-1; D: TRBD1; size: .; CDR3: CASQSGTGARAFF; DNA: TGTGCCAGTCAATCCGGGACAGGGGCTCGCGCTTTCTTT
V: TRBV11-3; J: TRBJ2-1; D: .; size: .; CDR3: CASSLSYAGWNEQFF; DNA: TGTGCCAGCAGCTTATCCTATGCAGGTTGGAATGAGCAGTTCTTC
V: TRBV19; J: TRBJ1-2; D: TRBD1; size: .; CDR3: CASSIPTGVTGYTF; DNA: TGTGCCAGTAGTATCCCGACAGGGGTTACTGGCTACACCTTC
V: TRBV10-2; J: TRBJ1-5; D: .; size: .; CDR3: CASSETGDQPQHF; DNA: TGCGCCAGCAGTGAAACGGGGGATCAGCCCCAGCATTTT
V: TRBV28; J: TRBJ2-1; D: TRBD1; size: .; CDR3: CASSSQYRDRDEQFF; DNA: TGTGCCAGCAGTTCCCAATACCGGGACAGGGATGAGCAGTTCTTC
V: TRBV11-2; J: TRBJ1-2; D: .; size: .; CDR3: CASSLGQTRNGYTF; DNA: TGTGCCAGCAGCTTGGGCCAAACCAGGAATGGCTACACCTTC
V: TRBV6-1; J: TRBJ2-2; D: .; size: .; CDR3: CASQRVNTGELFF; DNA: TGTGCCAGCCAGCGAGTGAACACCGGGGAGCTGTTTTTT
V: TRBV5-8; J: TRBJ2-2; D: .; size: medium-sized; CDR3: CASSLLSTGELFF; DNA: TGTGCCAGCAGCTTGTTATCCACCGGGGAGCTGTTTTTT
V: TRBV7-2; J: TRBJ2-6; D: .; size: .; CDR3: CASSQGRAGANVLTF; DNA: TGTGCCAGCAGCCAAGGCCGGGCTGGGGCCAACGTCCTGACTTTC
V: TRBV28; J: TRBJ2-1; D: TRBD2; size: .; CDR3: CASSSRWAGDPRDYKDEQFF; DNA: TGTGCCAGCAGTTCCCGGTGGGCGGGAGACCCCCGGGATTATAAAGATGAGCAGTTCTTC
V: TRBV6-5; J: TRBJ1-6; D: .; size: .; CDR3: CASSYSRTADSPLHF; DNA: TGTGCCAGCAGTTACTCCAGGACAGCAGATTCACCCCTCCACTTT
V: TRBV11-2; J: TRBJ1-2; D: .; size: .; CDR3: CASSLGTGLDLWGYTF; DNA: TGTGCCAGCAGCTTAGGTACAGGTCTCGATCTGTGGGGCTACACCTTC
V: TRBV2; J: TRBJ1-1; D: .; size: once; CDR3: CASTVRGITEAFF; DNA: TGTGCCAGCACCGTCAGGGGTATCACTGAAGCTTTCTTT
V: TRBV9; J: TRBJ2-4; D: TRBD1; size: .; CDR3: CASSVAPGQDAIQYF; DNA: TGTGCCAGCAGCGTAGCTCCGGGACAGGACGCCATTCAGTACTTC
V: TRBV27; J: TRBJ1-2; D: TRBD1; size: .; CDR3: CASSQMNGQGSDGYTF; DNA: TGTGCCAGCAGTCAGATGAATGGACAGGGGTCAGATGGCTACACCTTC
V: TRBV30; J: TRBJ1-5; D: .; size: .; CDR3: CAWSLGVGQPQHF; DNA: TGTGCCTGGAGTTTAGGGGTCGGCCAGCCCCAGCATTTT
V: TRBV5-1; J: TRBJ1-3; D: .; size: .; CDR3: CASSLEADSGNTIYF; DNA: TGCGCCAGCAGCTTGGAGGCGGACTCTGGAAACACCATATATTTT
V: TRBV30; J: TRBJ1-1; D: TRBD1; size: .; CDR3: CAWSVRDSNTEAFF; DNA: TGTGCCTGGAGTGTAAGGGACAGTAACACTGAAGCTTTCTTT
V: TRBV27; J: TRBJ2-6; D: TRBD1; size: .; CDR3: CASSLVPPGQTRRANVLTF; DNA: TGTGCCAGCAGTTTAGTCCCCCCGGGACAGACCCGGAGGGCCAACGTCCTGACTTTC
V: TRBV29-1; J: TRBJ2-1; D: TRBD1; size: .; CDR3: CSGAGQGINEQFF; DNA: TGCAGCGGAGCGGGACAGGGGATCAATGAGCAGTTCTTC
V: TRBV6-8; J: TRBJ1-5; D: .; size: .; CDR3: CASSYRGGSNQPQHF; DNA: TGTGCCAGCAGTTACAGGGGTGGCAGCAATCAGCCCCAGCATTTT
V: TRBV7-2; J: TRBJ1-5; D: .; size: .; CDR3: CASRSTGNGNQPQHF; DNA: TGTGCCAGCAGGTCGACAGGAAATGGCAATCAGCCCCAGCATTTT
V: TRBV19; J: TRBJ2-2; D: .; size: .; CDR3: CASSILVGRSNTGELFF; DNA: TGTGCCAGTAGTATCTTGGTGGGGCGAAGTAACACCGGGGAGCTGTTTTTT
V: TRBV18; J: TRBJ1-1; D: TRBD1; size: .; CDR3: CASSPGQGAAEAFF; DNA: TGTGCCAGCTCGCCGGGACAGGGGGCTGCTGAAGCTTTCTTT
V: TRBV7-9; J: TRBJ1-5; D: .; size: few; CDR3: CASSPLEGRSGQPQHF; DNA: TGTGCCAGCAGCCCGTTGGAGGGCAGGTCGGGTCAGCCCCAGCATTTT
V: TRBV7-9; J: TRBJ2-5; D: TRBD1; size: once; CDR3: CASSSGQGFETQYF; DNA: TGTGCCAGCAGCTCTGGACAGGGATTCGAGACCCAGTACTTC
V: TRBV5-4; J: TRBJ2-1; D: TRBD2; size: .; CDR3: CASSFPGLAVPDNEQFF; DNA: TGTGCCAGCAGCTTCCCGGGACTAGCGGTACCCGACAATGAGCAGTTCTTC